Following are 32 T cell receptor beta chains from one sample sequenced in a study of PD-L1 blockade in urothelial cancer. Clones were sequenced by immunoSEQ multiplex PCR, and TCRdb holds only the in-frame ones, with some missing. The sample holds tens of thousands of clones, 70% to 90% seen once. Sample time point: peripheral blood 6 weeks after treatment start. The specimen comprised PBMCs, sampled around atezolizumab (anti-PD-L1) treatment. The receptors derive from a man between 65 and 85 years old with urothelial cancer.

This clone was seen just once. The chain couples TRBV30 to TRBJ2-5; 10 bases are shared with TRBD2. Losses at the gene ends were 3 bases for V and 5 bases for J; bases not matched to a gene: 3. The CDR3 runs to 13 residues. CDR1 is GTSNPN and CDR2 is SVGIG in the germline V gene (reference sequence). Here the CDR3 reads CAWSEGLAETQYF. The CDR3 DNA reads as TGTGCCTGGAGCGAGGGACTAGCGGAGACCCAGTACTTC.

The V call is TRBV7-9, the J call TRBJ2-2; no firm D call. Trimming removed 8 bases at V and 3 bases at J, with 10 bases between. Germline V gives CDR1 SEHNR, CDR2 FQNEAQ (reference sequence). The CDR3 totals 13 residues. The CDR3 sequence: CASAVDHTGELFF. CDR3 nucleotide sequence: TGTGCCAGCGCGGTAGACCACACCGGGGAGCTGTTTTTT.

The chain carries TRBV10-2 and TRBJ2-4, with 7 bases identical to TRBD1. Germline-derived CDR1 and CDR2 are WSHSY and SAAADI. The CDR3 sequence is 16 residues long. The V segment lost 0 bases and the J segment 6 bases; nucleotides outside the gene matches: 8. Written as DNA, the CDR3 is TGCGCCAGCAGTGAGTCAGGGACGACAGGGATAAACATTCAGTACTTC. This encodes CASSESGTTGINIQYF.

This clone was seen just once. V usage is TRBV6-5 and J usage is TRBJ2-5, with D hard to call. This CDR3 has 14 residues. V was trimmed by 8 bases and J by 2 bases, leaving 15 bases between them. Germline CDR1 reads MNHEY; CDR2 reads SVGAGI. The CDR3 DNA follows: TGTGCCAGCCGCCTAATAGCACTACAAGAGACCCAGTACTTC. Translated: CASRLIALQETQYF.

The chain couples TRBV5-4 to TRBJ2-5, with 9 bases that match TRBD2. Germline assignment: CDR1 SGHNT and CDR2 YYREEE (reference sequence). Trimming removed 1 base from V and 3 bases from J; junction bases left unmatched: 4. The CDR3 runs to 15 residues. The CDR3 DNA reads TGTGCCAGCAGCTTGACTAGCGGGTTCGAAGAGACCCAGTACTTC. It specifies CASSLTSGFEETQYF.

This chain joins TRBV19 and TRBJ1-2; 8 positions match TRBD1. Germline loops: CDR1 LNHDA, CDR2 SQIVND (reference sequence). CDR3 length: 13 residues. V gave up 2 bases and J gave up 7 bases; unmatched junction bases: 3. CDR3 sequence reads: CASSIRDRLGYTF. CDR3 coding DNA: TGTGCCAGTAGTATAAGGGACAGGCTTGGCTACACCTTC.

The V call is TRBV5-1, the J call TRBJ2-1; D is possibly TRBD1 (7 bases). CDR1 is SGHRS, CDR2 YFSETQ, per germline. CDR3 length: 14 amino acids. V lost 4 bases to trimming and J lost 12 bases, with 20 bases between them. The DNA of the CDR3 is TGCGCCAGCAGCGCGGGACAGCCCTCAGAGGTGCAGTTCTTC. It encodes CASSAGQPSEVQFF.

The chain carries TRBV19 and TRBJ2-3, with 8 nucleotides matching TRBD1. Germline CDR1 and CDR2: LNHDA and SQIVND (reference sequence). Trimming took 5 bases from V and 3 from J; bases not matched to a gene: 4. The CDR3 loop spans 14 amino acids. CDR3 region: CASSSQGATDTQYF. The CDR3, as DNA: TGTGCCAGTAGTTCGCAGGGGGCAACAGATACGCAGTATTTT.

This clone was detected a few times. The J gene is TRBJ2-7, the V gene TRBV27, with D tentatively TRBD2 (5 bases). This CDR3 has 13 residues. Trimming took off 6 bases at V and 6 bases at J, with 15 bases between the two ends. Germline V gene lookup returns CDR1 MNHEY and CDR2 SMNVEV (reference sequence). The CDR3 sequence: CASSQTEGSEQYF. As DNA, the CDR3 is TGTGCCAGCAGCCAGACCGAGGGCTCCGAGCAGTACTTC.

The V call is TRBV5-6, the J call TRBJ2-1; possible D gene TRBD1, 6 bases. CDR1 is SGHDT and CDR2 is YYEEEE in the germline V gene. The CDR3 sequence is 13 residues long. V lost 6 bases, J lost 10 bases, and 17 bases lay in between. CDR3 protein: CASTTAGVNEQFF. The CDR3 nucleotides are TGTGCCAGCACCACAGCAGGGGTGAACGAGCAGTTCTTC.

The genes are TRBV29-1 and TRBJ1-5; TRBD1 is a possible D gene (5 bases). The CDR3 totals 13 residues. Per the germline V gene, CDR1 is SQVTM and CDR2 is ANQGSEA. The germline V and J ends were trimmed by 2 bases and 3 bases, with 8 bases remaining between them. The CDR3 bases are TGCAGCGTTGAACAAGGGGTCAATCAGCCCCAGCATTTT. Protein sequence: CSVEQGVNQPQHF. Drawing the rest from reference TRBV29-1 and TRBJ1-5, the complete variable domain is SAVISQKPSRDICQRGTSLTIQCQVDSQVTMMFWYRQQPGQSLTLIATANQGSEATYESGFVIDKFPISRPNLTFSTLTVSNMSPEDSSIYLCSVEQGVNQPQHFGDGTRLSIL.

This clone was seen a handful of times. This chain links TRBV18 with TRBJ2-1; D uncertain. The CDR3 contains 15 residues. Germline V lookup: CDR1 KGHSH, CDR2 LQKENI. Trimming took 3 bases from V and 3 from J, leaving 12 bases between them. The DNA of the CDR3 is TGTGCCAGCTCACCTTATGAAACAAACTACAATGAGCAGTTCTTC. Translated, it gives CASSPYETNYNEQFF. Supplemented by reference TRBV18 and TRBJ2-1, the full variable domain reads NAGVMQNPRHLVRRRGQEARLRCSPMKGHSHVYWYRQLPEEGLKFMVYLQKENIIDESGMPKERFSAEFPKEGPSILRIQQVVRGDSAAYFCASSPYETNYNEQFFGPGTRLTVL.

The V gene is TRBV9, the J gene TRBJ2-2; TRBD2 matches at 7 bases. The germline V gene has CDR1 SGDLS and CDR2 YYNGEE. The CDR3 totals 16 residues. The V segment lost 1 base and the J segment 1 base; nucleotides outside the gene matches: 4. The CDR3 protein is CASSVSGLQNTGELFF. Here the CDR3 DNA reads TGTGCCAGCAGCGTATCGGGACTACAGAACACCGGGGAGCTGTTTTTT.

The chain recombines TRBV6-5 with TRBJ1-2; D is perhaps TRBD1 (5 bases). This CDR3 is built from 14 residues. Trimming pared 7 bases from V and 8 bases from J, leaving 20 bases between. The germline V gene has CDR1 MNHEY and CDR2 SVGAGI. CDR3 amino acids: CASTKGRGKDGYTF. The CDR3 nucleotides are TGTGCCAGCACTAAGGGACGGGGGAAAGACGGCTACACCTTC.

V and J are TRBV12-5 and TRBJ1-5; unclear D gene. The V gene's germline CDR1 is LGHNT and CDR2 FRNRAP. The CDR3 has 13 amino acids. With 3 bases removed from V and 0 bases from J, the gap between germline ends came to 3 bases. The CDR3 loop is CASGFNSNQPQHF. In DNA form, the CDR3 reads TGTGCTAGTGGTTTCAATAGCAATCAGCCCCAGCATTTT.

The chain is built from TRBV29-1 and TRBJ2-7; 14 positions match TRBD2. Germline trimming cut 5 bases from V and 0 bases from J; bases unmatched to any gene: 9. CDR1 and CDR2 (germline): SQVTM, ANQGSEA. CDR3 size: 17 residues. The CDR3 bases are TGCAGCGTTATCGGGACTAGCGGGAGTAAGGGCTCCTACGAGCAGTACTTC. Encoded protein: CSVIGTSGSKGSYEQYF.

The chain uses TRBV2 and TRBJ2-7; D is possibly TRBD2 (5 bases). V was pared by 7 bases and J by 3 bases, with 10 bases between. CDR1 is SNHLY, CDR2 FYNNEI, per germline. The CDR3 loop spans 12 amino acids. The CDR3 is CASNDYHYEQYF. CDR3 sequence (DNA): TGTGCCAGCAACGACTATCACTACGAGCAGTACTTC. The variable domain in full, completed from reference TRBV2 and TRBJ2-7, reads EPEVTQTPSHQVTQMGQEVILRCVPISNHLYFYWYRQILGQKVEFLVSFYNNEISEKSEIFDDQFSVERPDGSNFTLKIRSTKLEDSAMYFCASNDYHYEQYFGPGTRLTVT.

The V gene is TRBV5-1, the J gene TRBJ1-1; TRBD1 agrees at 8 bases. The CDR3 runs to 16 residues. V was pared by 5 bases and J by 4 bases, with 13 bases of the junction left unmatched. Germline V CDR1 and CDR2: SGHRS, YFSETQ. The CDR3 protein is CASSPGTGFGSTEAFF. The DNA of the CDR3 is TGCGCCAGCAGTCCCGGGACAGGCTTTGGGAGCACTGAAGCTTTCTTT.

The rearrangement links TRBV19 to TRBJ1-1, with a weak D call TRBD1 (6 bases). CDR3 length equals 11 residues. Germline V CDR1 and CDR2: LNHDA, SQIVND (reference sequence). V lost 9 bases and J lost 1, with 6 bases in between. CDR3 coding DNA: TGTGCCAGCAGGGGGAACACTGAAGCTTTCTTT. Translation: CASRGNTEAFF.

The gene calls are TRBV20-1 and TRBJ1-2; no definite D call. The V and J ends lost 3 bases and 5 bases respectively, with 7 bases between them. The germline gives CDR1 DFQATT, CDR2 SNEGSKA (reference sequence). The CDR3 spans 11 residues. The CDR3 DNA is TGCAGTGCTAGTTTCTCTTATGGCTACACCTTC. Its translation is CSASFSYGYTF.

Turning to this clone: Other DNA sequences in this sample translate to the same CDR3. The J gene is TRBJ1-2, the V gene TRBV7-8, with a possible D match to TRBD1 (5 bases). V was pared by 3 bases and J by 3 bases, with 11 bases between. Germline CDR1 SGHVS, CDR2 FQNEAQ. The CDR3 has 14 amino acids. The CDR3 DNA reads TGTGCCAGCAGCTTCAGGGCCTCTGACTATGGCTACACCTTC. It specifies CASSFRASDYGYTF.

The rearrangement uses TRBV6-6 and TRBJ1-1; no definite D call. V was trimmed by 4 bases and J by 9 bases, leaving 9 bases between them. CDR1 MNHNY and CDR2 SVGAGI come from the germline V gene (reference sequence). The CDR3 runs to 11 residues. As DNA, the CDR3 is TGTGCCAGCAGTTCCAACCTACAAGCTTTCTTT. Its protein is CASSSNLQAFF.

The chain links TRBV18 to TRBJ2-3; TRBD2 matches at 13 bases. Germline values: CDR1 KGHSH, CDR2 LQKENI. Trimming at V came to 1 base and at J to 8 bases, leaving 3 bases not matched to a gene. This CDR3 has 15 amino acids. The CDR3 DNA follows: TGTGCCAGCTCACCACTCGGGACTAGCGGGATTACGCAGTATTTT. Translated, it gives CASSPLGTSGITQYF. The full variable domain, rest sourced from reference TRBV18 and TRBJ2-3, is NAGVMQNPRHLVRRRGQEARLRCSPMKGHSHVYWYRQLPEEGLKFMVYLQKENIIDESGMPKERFSAEFPKEGPSILRIQQVVRGDSAAYFCASSPLGTSGITQYFGPGTRLTVL.

This clone came up a few times. This chain links TRBV19 with TRBJ2-5; no firm D call. This CDR3 has 15 amino acids. The V and J ends lost 1 base and 1 base respectively, with 10 bases between them. Germline V gene data show CDR1 as LNHDA and CDR2 as SQIVND (reference sequence). The CDR3 DNA sequence: TGTGCCAGTAGTATAGGTCCAGCGCCCCAAGAGACCCAGTACTTC. Amino acids: CASSIGPAPQETQYF.

The chain carries TRBV30 and TRBJ1-2; D is perhaps TRBD1 (6 bases). The germline CDR1 and CDR2 sequences are GTSNPN and SVGIG (reference sequence). Trimming took 5 bases from V and 6 from J, leaving 13 bases between them. The CDR3 runs 12 residues. The CDR3 region has the DNA TGTGCCTGGGGGGAAGGGGGTCATGGCTACACCTTC. Translated, it gives CAWGEGGHGYTF.

The chain uses TRBV7-9 and TRBJ2-1; 12 bases align to TRBD1. Germline assignment: CDR1 SEHNR and CDR2 FQNEAQ (reference sequence). This CDR3 has 13 residues. Trimming cost V 3 bases and J 15 bases; bases outside gene matches: 6. CDR3 nucleotide sequence: TGTGCCAGCAGCTTGGGACAGGGGGCTTTGCCGTTCTTC. It yields the protein CASSLGQGALPFF.

The chain is built from TRBV7-2 and TRBJ2-7, with 10 bases lining up with TRBD2. This CDR3 has 15 residues. CDR1 SGHTA and CDR2 FQGNSA come from the germline V gene. The V segment lost 6 bases and the J segment 1 base; nucleotides outside the gene matches: 6. The CDR3 region has the DNA TGTGCCAGCAGTCAGGCTAGCGGGAGATCCTACGAGCAGTACTTC. Amino acid sequence: CASSQASGRSYEQYF.

This clone occurred once. This chain joins TRBV4-1 and TRBJ1-4; 7 bases map to TRBD1. J lost 5 bases, V lost 4 bases, and 13 bases had no gene match. The germline gives CDR1 MGHRA, CDR2 YSYEKL. This CDR3 has 17 residues. The CDR3 DNA follows: TGCGCCAGCAGCCCCCCGGGCGGGACAGCCTTGAATGAAAAACTGTTTTTT. Translated: CASSPPGGTALNEKLFF.

The chain employs TRBV19 and TRBJ1-5; perhaps TRBD1 as D (5 bases). The V gene lost 4 bases and the J gene lost 5 bases, with 15 bases spanning the gap. This CDR3 contains 15 residues. From germline, CDR1 is LNHDA and CDR2 SQIVND (reference sequence). In DNA form, the CDR3 reads TGTGCCAGTAGTACCCAGACAGAAGAACATCAGCCCCAGCATTTT. It yields the protein CASSTQTEEHQPQHF.

The V and J genes are TRBV15 and TRBJ2-5; tentatively, D is TRBD2 (5 bases). Germline V lookup: CDR1 LNHNV, CDR2 YYDKDF (reference sequence). V gave up 0 bases and J gave up 3 bases, with 11 bases separating them. The CDR3 contains 15 residues. CDR3 nucleotide sequence: TGTGCCACCAGCAGAGATCGGGCCGGGAAAGAGACCCAGTACTTC. This sequence encodes CATSRDRAGKETQYF.

The chain recombines TRBV9 with TRBJ1-2; 12 nucleotides line up with TRBD1. Germline V gene data show CDR1 as SGDLS and CDR2 as YYNGEE. The CDR3 extends over 14 amino acids. J was trimmed by 7 bases and V by 4 bases; bases with no gene match: 5. In nucleotides, the CDR3 is TGTGCCAGCAGCCAGGGACAGGGGGCGGGTGGCTACACCTTC. This translates into CASSQGQGAGGYTF.

The chain carries TRBV19 and TRBJ2-2; 8 bases map to TRBD1. The CDR3 spans 14 residues. From germline, CDR1 is LNHDA and CDR2 SQIVND (reference sequence). The V gene end was trimmed by 7 bases and the J gene end by 1 base; junction bases not matched to a gene: 2. DNA of the CDR3: TGTGCCAGTAACGGACAGGGGAACACCGGGGAGCTGTTTTTT. It specifies CASNGQGNTGELFF. The variable domain in full, completed from reference TRBV19 and TRBJ2-2, reads DGGITQSPKYLFRKEGQNVTLSCEQNLNHDAMYWYRQDPGQGLRLIYYSQIVNDFQKGDIAEGYSVSREKKESFPLTVTSAQKNPTAFYLCASNGQGNTGELFFGEGSRLTVL.